This T cell receptor (beta chain) was sequenced for a study of cytomegalovirus exposure and HLA in healthy donors. General study results and limits: In vitro work confirmed that a few CMV-associated chains recognize CMV antigens. No immune exposure information besides CMV serostatus was available. Cytomegalovirus status was reportedly diagnosed by the classifier with high specificity and sensitivity.

The junction had 2 bases not matched to a gene; V was cut back by 3 bases and J by 4 bases. From germline, CDR1 is KGHSH and CDR2 LQKENI. The CDR3 runs 14 residues. Comments on this clone: Antigen specificity is unknown.

A multiplex PCR was run with 60 Vbeta primers and 13 Jbeta primers. Assay used: immunoSEQ multiplex PCR; TCRdb lists only in-frame clones, some missing. The sample includes around 190,000 clones, 85% to 90% of them seen just once. Healthy bone marrow donors formed the donor group. The chain links TRBV18 to TRBJ2-7; TRBD2 aligns across 11 bases. The sequenced sample was PBMCs. This receptor was obtained from a young woman in good health and CMV-seronegative. CDR3 residues: CASSPGTSGYEQYF. The CDR3 bases are TGTGCCAGCTCACCCGGGACTAGCGGTTACGAGCAGTACTTC.